The T cell receptor beta chain described here comes from a study of CD8+ T cells in alopecia areata. Study observations and caveats: Sharing of TCR sequences between patients (possibly for HLA-related reasons) was less clear than in mice. Affected lesional scalp, above all in alopecia totalis/universalis, was more clonal than normal scalp. Normal skin contains resident alphabeta T cells, and these are also sequenced in scalp samples.

Following RNA extraction, reverse transcription yielded cDNA that acted as the sequencing template. Sequenced by immunoSEQ multiplex PCR; TCRdb stores in-frame clones only, minus some. The sample carries 150,000 to 200,000 clones, 55% recorded once. This CDR3 has 17 amino acids. Germline CDR1 reads SGHNT; CDR2 reads YYREEE (reference sequence). J gave up 2 bases and V 4 bases, and 10 bases lay outside the gene matches. This clone was found once. Antigen specificity is unknown. Sorting of PBMCs yielded the CD4+ and CD8+ T cells. This rearrangement joins TRBV5-4 to TRBJ2-3, with TRBD1 identical over 10 bases. The sequenced sample consisted of CD4+ T cells sorted from blood. This sequence originates from a human donor in good health. The CDR3 protein is CASSPGQGRTFTDTQYF. In DNA form, the CDR3 reads TGTGCCAGCAGCCCGGGACAGGGGCGCACCTTCACAGATACGCAGTATTTT.